This T cell receptor beta chain was identified in a study of OX40 agonist ivuxolimab in advanced cancers. Regarding the research as a whole: Ivuxolimab, which targeted the costimulatory receptor OX40 (CD134), was an agonistic, fully human IgG2 monoclonal antibody. Prior anti-PD-1, anti-PD-L1 or anti-CTLA-4 therapy was permitted, and checkpoint inhibitors had been received by more than 35% of dose-escalation patients. The paper reports the monotherapy dose-escalation portion (N of about 47 patients) of the phase I ivuxolimab trial. Three dose-escalation patients achieved partial responses, one with hepatocellular carcinoma and two with cutaneous melanoma. Intravenous ivuxolimab was administered to patients every 2 weeks at six dose levels: 0.01, 0.1, 0.3, 1.5, 3 and 10 mg/kg. In the dose-escalation cohort, around 80% of patients were male, and the mean age was roughly 60 years with a range of about 20 to 80. Of the 50 to 55 dose-escalation patients, hepatocellular carcinoma was present in roughly 19, melanoma in around 15, renal cell carcinoma in 9 and head and neck cancer in 9. Peripheral TCRbeta sequencing aimed to test whether ivuxolimab altered TCR sequence diversity and caused clonal T-cell expansion.

Remarks on this clone: Its antigen remains unidentified. No much larger clonotype is one base removed from it; base qualities were not supplied.

The trial excluded patients who had a history of autoimmune disease or were on systemic immunosuppression. Peripheral blood for TCR sequencing was drawn from every dose cohort at baseline, at cycle 4 day 1 and at cycle 7 day 1. Samples were obtained from an open-label, multicenter, first-in-human phase I dose-escalation trial of ivuxolimab. Adults with locally advanced or metastatic head and neck squamous cell, hepatocellular, melanoma or renal cell carcinoma were enrolled in the trial. Before TCR sequencing, CD4+ T cells and CD8+ T cells from peripheral blood were sorted into separate populations. V is clipped by 3 bases and J by 3 bases, and the sequence between their germline boundaries is 9 bases long. According to the germline V gene, CDR1 reads MNHNS and CDR2 reads SASEGT. The cysteine opens and the phenylalanine closes a CDR3 of 13 amino acids. The DNA shown is the 39-base CDR3, in frame from base 1.

Genomic DNA was extracted from sorted cells for sequencing of the TCRbeta CDR3 region. The immunoSEQ Assay was used for sequencing of TCRbeta CDR3 regions. In its TCRdb copy, this immuneACCESS table keeps in-frame sequences only and misses some clones. Where compared with another copy, unresolved V genes explain less than half of these, and the others have no known cause. The table for this sample lists fewer than 100,000 clones; just over 90% of them were counted only once. Together, the top ten hold approximately 0.3% of the sample. The study at large found these results: After ivuxolimab, CD8+ T cells had more expanded clones than CD4+ T cells on average. Partial responders in the 0.1-3.0 mg/kg groups had among the lowest normalized peripheral clonal expansion, especially among CD8+ T cells. Low levels of normalized T-cell clonal expansion were also seen in some patients who did not respond. At doses from 0.1 to 3.0 mg/kg, clonal expansion was seen in both CD4+ and CD8+ blood T cells between baseline and week 6. The antigen specificity of the peripheral T cells that underwent clonal expansion was not determined.

This receptor was identified in an adult with an advanced solid tumor such as melanoma, head and neck, liver or kidney cancer. Sequences were derived from CD4+ or CD8+ T cells sorted from blood, sampled in a trial of the OX40 agonist ivuxolimab. The chain was built from TRBV6-1 and TRBJ2-7, with a weak D call of TRBD1 (5 bases match). The DNA sequence is as follows: TGTGCCAGCAGTGATCAGGGCTTCTACGAGCAGTACTTC. Translated, it reads CASSDQGFYEQYF.